One TCR beta chain is described in this entry. Antigen unknown. Using a J-beta primer mix together with a sample-barcoded 5' primer, a second PCR was run for roughly 7 to 11 cycles. Any given sample supplied a minimum of 2.5 million CDR3-containing paired-end reads. MiXCR, run by TCRdb on the 5' RACE reads, gives a single entry per CDR3 protein. The data show hundreds of thousands of distinct CDR3 sequences, more than 40% seen once. This entry comes from a study of blood T cells in healthy people across ages. Study-wide results and caveats: Underestimates were what the diversity estimates from one million T cells were considered to be.

Germline CDR1 is KGHDR and CDR2 is SFDVKD. The V and J ends lost 3 bases and 0 bases respectively, with 5 bases between them. This CDR3 comprises 15 residues. A minimum of 6.5 million PBMCs was isolated per sample. This TCR came from a woman in her sixties or seventies in good health. Sequenced input: blood. The chain employs TRBV24-1 and TRBJ2-6; D gene ambiguous. The CDR3: CATSDPDSGANVLTF. The DNA of the CDR3 is TGTGCCACCAGTGATCCAGACTCTGGGGCCAACGTCCTGACTTTC.